This T cell receptor (beta chain) appears in the sequencing data of a study of blood T cell repertoires in COVID-19. Study-wide background: Samples came from the United States, Italy and Spain, spanning acute and convalescent COVID-19.

The V end was cut by 4 bases, the J end by 0 bases, with 14 bases between. Per the germline V gene, CDR1 is SGDLS and CDR2 is YYNGEE. The length of the CDR3 is 16 residues. Each participant's cohort was designated according to participant-reported clinical history. In the source study's methods: Using reference gene primer amplification, nucleated cell counts were estimated. Method: immunoSEQ multiplex PCR; TCRdb's copy keeps in-frame clones and lacks some. V and J calls and clone size follow that table, whereas D and trimming were derived from the DNA. The table has hundreds of thousands of clones, around 89% seen once.

This chain uses TRBV9 with TRBJ1-3; D perhaps matches TRBD1 (6 bases). Sequenced material: PBMCs or T cells enriched from blood (not recorded which). This clonotype was sampled from a woman aged 40 to 50 with acute COVID-19. The CDR3 nucleotides are TGTGCCAGCAGCCCACAGGACAGTGCCTCTGGAAACACCATATATTTT. This codes for CASSPQDSASGNTIYF.